The 30 T cell receptor beta chains in this list originate from one sample, sequenced in a study of cytomegalovirus exposure and HLA in healthy donors. Amplification used 60 Vbeta primers and 13 Jbeta primers. Produced via immunoSEQ multiplex PCR; TCRdb's table is partial and in-frame only. The table records about 130,000 clones, under 20% of them present only once. The specimen was PBMCs. These receptor sequences come from a female donor in good health and CMV-seropositive.

This clone was seen a handful of times. The rearrangement links TRBV4-3 to TRBJ2-7; possible D gene TRBD1, 6 bases. Germline CDR1 reads LGHNA; CDR2 reads YSLEER. Trimming removed 3 bases at V and 5 bases at J, with 20 bases between. The CDR3 has 16 amino acids. CDR3 nucleotides: TGCGCCAGCAGCCATCTCGAAGGGGCAGGGGTGGACGAGCAGTACTTC. Its translation: CASSHLEGAGVDEQYF.

The chain combines TRBV7-9 with TRBJ2-3; TRBD2 matches 12 bases. Unmatched junction bases numbered 6, after V lost 5 bases and J lost 3 bases. This CDR3 spans 16 amino acids. Germline CDR1 reads SEHNR; CDR2 reads FQNEAQ (reference sequence). CDR3 in amino acids: CASSLRTSGTTDTQYF. As DNA, the CDR3 is TGTGCCAGCAGCCTCAGGACTAGCGGGACGACAGATACGCAGTATTTT.

This clone was counted a single time. The chain employs TRBV6-5 and TRBJ2-1, with D perhaps matching TRBD2 (6 bases). Germline V lookup: CDR1 MNHEY, CDR2 SVGAGI. The V end lost 5 bases, the J end lost 8 bases, and 16 bases lay between the germline ends. CDR3 length: 14 residues. The CDR3 protein is CASSTVGGFYEQFF. The CDR3 DNA is TGTGCCAGCAGTACCGTTGGAGGGTTCTATGAGCAGTTCTTC.

The chain links TRBV7-2 to TRBJ2-4; 9 bases are shared with TRBD1. The CDR3 sequence is 13 residues long. Trimming took 6 bases from V and 5 from J; bases not matched to a gene: 2. Germline CDR1 reads SGHTA; CDR2 reads FQGNSA. The CDR3 coding sequence is TGTGCCAGCAGTTACAGGGGGCAAAACATTCAGTACTTC. Translation gives CASSYRGQNIQYF.

This clone was seen more than once but under ten times. The chain carries TRBV30 and TRBJ2-3; 9 bases map to TRBD1. Germline assignment: CDR1 GTSNPN and CDR2 SVGIG (reference sequence). The CDR3 contains 16 residues. V was pared by 2 bases and J by 4 bases, with 10 bases of the junction left unmatched. This CDR3 reads CAWSFWGQGNSDTQYF. As DNA, the CDR3 is TGTGCCTGGAGTTTTTGGGGACAGGGTAATTCAGATACGCAGTATTTT. The variable domain in full, with the rest retrieved from reference TRBV30 and TRBJ2-3, is SQTIHQWPATLVQPVGSPLSLECTVEGTSNPNLYWYRQAAGRGLQLLFYSVGIGQISSEVPQNLSASRPQDRQFILSSKKLLLSDSGFYLCAWSFWGQGNSDTQYFGPGTRLTVL.

The chain couples TRBV2 to TRBJ2-7, with a tentative D call TRBD1 (6 bases). This CDR3 comprises 14 residues. Trimming left V 5 bases short and J 4 bases short, with 15 bases between. CDR1 and CDR2 (germline): SNHLY, FYNNEI. In DNA, the CDR3 is TGTGCCAGCAGTACAGGGAGTCCCATATACGAGCAGTACTTC. Translation gives CASSTGSPIYEQYF.

The chain joins TRBV7-2 to TRBJ1-3; D is uncertain. The V gene lost 1 base and the J gene lost 0 bases, with 13 bases spanning the gap. The CDR3 runs 17 residues. Germline V lookup: CDR1 SGHTA, CDR2 FQGNSA. Here the CDR3 DNA reads TGTGCCAGCAGCTTAGATCCGGTCGCGAACTCTGGAAACACCATATATTTT. The encoded protein is CASSLDPVANSGNTIYF.

This chain links TRBV10-1 with TRBJ2-2; D gene unclear. The CDR3 has 13 residues. Looked up from germline, CDR1 is WNHNN and CDR2 is SYGVQD (reference sequence). V was pared by 0 bases and J by 6 bases, with 5 bases between. The chain's CDR3 is CASSESTAGELFF. Written as DNA, the CDR3 is TGCGCCAGCAGTGAGTCAACGGCCGGGGAGCTGTTTTTT.

The chain carries TRBV7-9 and TRBJ1-4; 9 bases are a match to TRBD1. With 1 base clipped from V and 6 bases from J, the junction kept 6 bases outside the gene matches. CDR3 length equals 16 residues. Germline V gives CDR1 SEHNR, CDR2 FQNEAQ (reference sequence). CDR3 DNA sequence: TGTGCCAGCAGCTTAGTATCGGGACAGGGCTATGAAAAACTGTTTTTT. It yields the protein CASSLVSGQGYEKLFF.

This clone was found a few times. The V call is TRBV6-5, the J call TRBJ1-1; 11 bases are a match to TRBD1. J lost 5 bases, V lost 10 bases, and 3 bases had no gene match. The CDR3 covers 12 residues. Germline lookup yields CDR1 MNHEY and CDR2 SVGAGI. CDR3 sequence reads: CAIGQGATEAFF. CDR3 nucleotides: TGTGCCATTGGACAGGGGGCGACTGAAGCTTTCTTT.

V is TRBV27 and J is TRBJ2-1; tentatively, D is TRBD1 (7 bases). In germline, CDR1 is MNHEY, CDR2 SMNVEV (reference sequence). The CDR3 runs to 15 residues. V was clipped by 3 bases and J by 5 bases, with 14 bases between them. In nucleotides, the CDR3 is TGTGCCAGCAGTTTGGAGGGGGCTCGGGACAATGAGCAGTTCTTC. Amino acids: CASSLEGARDNEQFF.

The chain has TRBV5-1 and TRBJ2-1; 7 bases match TRBD2. J gave up 13 bases and V 3 bases, and 10 bases lay outside the gene matches. Germline-derived CDR1 and CDR2 are SGHRS and YFSETQ. This CDR3 is built from 13 residues. The CDR3 loop reads CASSSPSSGGQFF. Here the CDR3 DNA reads TGCGCCAGCAGCTCGCCCTCTAGCGGAGGCCAGTTCTTC.

This chain joins TRBV5-1 and TRBJ1-1; D remains ambiguous. V was pared by 0 bases and J by 4 bases, with 10 bases between. Germline CDR1 reads SGHRS; CDR2 reads YFSETQ. The CDR3 covers 14 residues. The CDR3 loop reads CASSLGGVTTEAFF. CDR3 nucleotides: TGCGCCAGCAGCTTGGGGGGAGTGACCACTGAAGCTTTCTTT.

This clone was seen more than once but under ten times. The gene calls are TRBV19 and TRBJ1-2; D may be TRBD1 (6 bases). CDR1 and CDR2 from the germline V gene are LNHDA and SQIVND (reference sequence). The CDR3 runs 12 residues. V lost 7 bases and J lost 6, with 12 bases in between. CDR3 region: CASTYRDHGYTF. Written as DNA, the CDR3 is TGTGCCAGTACGTACAGGGACCATGGCTACACCTTC.

This clone was picked up a small number of times. The chain couples TRBV7-9 to TRBJ1-2, with D perhaps matching TRBD1 (5 bases). Trimming removed 4 bases from V and 6 bases from J, with 9 bases in between. The CDR3 length is 12 residues. From germline, CDR1 is SEHNR and CDR2 FQNEAQ (reference sequence). The CDR3, as DNA: TGTGCCAGCAGCTCGGGGGAAGATGGCTACACCTTC. Translation: CASSSGEDGYTF.

This clone was seen only a few times. V gene TRBV5-4 combines with J gene TRBJ2-7, with 8 bases fitting TRBD2. The V segment lost 4 bases and the J segment 3 bases; nucleotides outside the gene matches: 3. CDR3 size: 13 residues. Germline CDR1 reads SGHNT; CDR2 reads YYREEE (reference sequence). The CDR3 loop reads CASSPGGNYEQYF. Here the CDR3 DNA reads TGTGCCAGCAGCCCGGGGGGGAACTACGAGCAGTACTTC.

The chain carries TRBV2 and TRBJ2-3; TRBD2 aligns across 11 bases. The germline CDR1 and CDR2 sequences are SNHLY and FYNNEI. This CDR3 has 15 residues. V lost 9 bases to trimming and J lost 2 bases; unmatched junction nucleotides: 7. CDR3 protein: CAREMTSGTTDTQYF. The DNA of the CDR3 is TGTGCCAGGGAGATGACTAGCGGGACCACAGATACGCAGTATTTT.

This clone was found a few times. The CDR3 loop reads CASSPRYEQYF. The DNA for the CDR3 is TGTGCCAGCAGTCCCCGCTACGAGCAGTACTTC. The J gene is TRBJ2-7, the V gene TRBV6-6; no clear D. The CDR3 is 11 residues long. V gave up 5 bases and J gave up 3 bases, with 5 bases separating them. Germline CDR1 is MNHNY and CDR2 is SVGAGI (reference sequence).

J is TRBJ1-6 and V is TRBV4-1; 8 nucleotides align to TRBD1. V was clipped by 6 bases and J by 10 bases; unmatched bases: 17. This CDR3 comprises 17 residues. CDR1 and CDR2 from the germline V gene are MGHRA and YSYEKL. The CDR3 nucleotides read TGCGCCAGCAGAGTTCGGGACAGGTCCCAGGGGGACTCACCCCTCCACTTT. Translated: CASRVRDRSQGDSPLHF.

The sample holds a few counts of this clone. The chain recombines TRBV9 with TRBJ2-3; a weak D match, TRBD2 (5 bases). The V gene lost 3 bases and the J gene lost 8 bases, with 13 bases spanning the gap. The V gene's germline CDR1 is SGDLS and CDR2 YYNGEE. This CDR3 is 13 amino acids long. CDR3 bases: TGTGCCAGCAGCGCCCCCTTAGGAGGTACGCAGTATTTT. It codes for CASSAPLGGTQYF.

The chain recombines TRBV9 with TRBJ1-1; 7 nucleotides match TRBD1. Germline assignment: CDR1 SGDLS and CDR2 YYNGEE. This CDR3 contains 15 residues. The V and J ends lost 4 bases and 0 bases, in that order; junction bases with no gene match: 6. CDR3 protein: CASSPQGTVNTEAFF. The CDR3 DNA is TGTGCCAGCAGCCCGCAAGGGACAGTGAACACTGAAGCTTTCTTT.

This clone was detected only a few times. V usage is TRBV10-3 and J usage is TRBJ2-7; no reliable D call. The germline V gene encodes CDR1 ENHRY and CDR2 SYGVKD. The CDR3 has 11 residues. V was pared by 4 bases and J by 3 bases, with 4 bases between. CDR3 sequence reads: CAISANYEQYF. The CDR3 bases are TGTGCCATCAGTGCAAACTACGAGCAGTACTTC.

The chain employs TRBV18 and TRBJ2-7; possibly TRBD1 for D (8 bases). The V gene's germline CDR1 is KGHSH and CDR2 LQKENI. This CDR3 region has 14 residues. The ends were cut back, 2 bases at V and 4 bases at J, with 12 bases in the middle. CDR3 DNA sequence: TGTGCCAGCTCACCAACAGGGGGGGAGTACGAGCAGTACTTC. Translation gives CASSPTGGEYEQYF.

The chain couples TRBV5-1 to TRBJ2-5; TRBD2 is a possible D gene (6 bases). CDR1 is SGHRS and CDR2 is YFSETQ in the germline V gene. The V and J ends lost 5 bases and 5 bases respectively, with 7 bases between them. This CDR3 is built from 11 residues. This CDR3 is CASRGTETQYF. The DNA of the CDR3 is TGCGCCAGCAGGGGGACTGAGACCCAGTACTTC.

The rearrangement links TRBV19 to TRBJ1-6; 8 nucleotides match TRBD1. V trimming: 7 bases; J trimming: 10 bases; junction bases outside the gene matches: 6. Germline V gene sequence: CDR1 LNHDA, CDR2 SQIVND (reference sequence). CDR3 size: 13 residues. CDR3 region: CASKVRGLSPLHF. CDR3 in DNA: TGTGCCAGTAAAGTCAGGGGGCTCTCACCCCTCCACTTT.

V and J are TRBV6-5 and TRBJ2-7; TRBD2 is a possible D gene (6 bases). Germline assignment: CDR1 MNHEY and CDR2 SVGAGI. V lost 6 bases and J 6 bases, leaving 12 bases between the germline ends. This CDR3 contains 12 residues. The CDR3 nucleotides are TGTGCCAGCAGCCGACTAGTCGGCGAGCAGTACTTC. Its translation is CASSRLVGEQYF.

J is TRBJ2-5 and V is TRBV5-4; 13 bases fit TRBD2. The junction had 7 bases not matched to a gene; V was cut back by 3 bases and J by 5 bases. Germline CDR1 and CDR2: SGHNT and YYREEE (reference sequence). The CDR3 extends over 16 amino acids. This chain's CDR3 is CASSSTSGRPGETQYF. The CDR3 DNA sequence: TGTGCCAGCAGCTCGACTAGCGGGAGGCCGGGGGAGACCCAGTACTTC.

This clone was counted a few times. The chain carries TRBV6-4 and TRBJ2-3, with 9 bases identical to TRBD2. The CDR3 consists of 15 residues. Germline V gives CDR1 MRHNA, CDR2 SNTAGT. Losses at the gene ends were 3 bases for V and 2 bases for J; bases not matched to a gene: 3. The CDR3, as DNA: TGTGCCAGCAGTGAATTAGCGGGGGACACAGATACGCAGTATTTT. This translates into CASSELAGDTDTQYF.

The rearrangement uses TRBV13 and TRBJ1-6; D may be TRBD1 (6 bases). CDR1 PRHDT and CDR2 FYEKMQ come from the germline V gene (reference sequence). The CDR3 is made up of 15 amino acids. Trimming took off 0 bases at V and 8 bases at J, with 11 bases between the two ends. The CDR3 nucleotides read TGTGCCAGCAGCTTAGGTGCCAGGGGCCATTCACCCCTCCACTTT. It is translated as CASSLGARGHSPLHF.

This clone was picked up a small number of times. This chain joins TRBV29-1 and TRBJ2-3; D possibly corresponds to TRBD1 (6 bases). CDR3 size: 12 residues. Germline CDR1 SQVTM, CDR2 ANQGSEA. V gave up 3 bases and J gave up 8 bases, with 12 bases separating them. The CDR3 here is CSVDGTHGTQYF. DNA of the CDR3: TGCAGCGTTGATGGGACACACGGTACGCAGTATTTT.